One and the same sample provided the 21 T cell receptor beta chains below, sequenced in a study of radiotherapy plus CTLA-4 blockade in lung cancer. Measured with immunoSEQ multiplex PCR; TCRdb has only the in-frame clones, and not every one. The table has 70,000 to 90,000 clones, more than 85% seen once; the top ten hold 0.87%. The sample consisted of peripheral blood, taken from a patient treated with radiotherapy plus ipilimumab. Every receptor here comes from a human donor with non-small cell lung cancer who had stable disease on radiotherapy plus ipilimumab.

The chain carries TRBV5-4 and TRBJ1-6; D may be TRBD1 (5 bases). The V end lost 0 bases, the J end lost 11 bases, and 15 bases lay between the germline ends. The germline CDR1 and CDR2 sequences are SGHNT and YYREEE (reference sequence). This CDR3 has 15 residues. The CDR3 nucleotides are TGTGCCAGCAGCTTGGTAGGGGTGGAGAGGACACCCCTCCACTTT. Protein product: CASSLVGVERTPLHF.

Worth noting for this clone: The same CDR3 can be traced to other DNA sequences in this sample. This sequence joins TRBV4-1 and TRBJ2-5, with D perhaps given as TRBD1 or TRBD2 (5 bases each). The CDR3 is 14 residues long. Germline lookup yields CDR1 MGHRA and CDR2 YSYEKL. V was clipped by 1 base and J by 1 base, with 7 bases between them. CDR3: CASSQGGPQETQYF. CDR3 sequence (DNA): TGCGCCAGCAGCCAAGGGGGACCCCAAGAGACCCAGTACTTC.

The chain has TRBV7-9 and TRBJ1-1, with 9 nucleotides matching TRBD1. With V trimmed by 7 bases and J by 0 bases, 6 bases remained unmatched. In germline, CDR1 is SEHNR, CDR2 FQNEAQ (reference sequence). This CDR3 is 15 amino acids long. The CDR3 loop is CASNMDRGLNTEAFF. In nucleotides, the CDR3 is TGTGCCAGCAACATGGACAGGGGACTGAACACTGAAGCTTTCTTT.

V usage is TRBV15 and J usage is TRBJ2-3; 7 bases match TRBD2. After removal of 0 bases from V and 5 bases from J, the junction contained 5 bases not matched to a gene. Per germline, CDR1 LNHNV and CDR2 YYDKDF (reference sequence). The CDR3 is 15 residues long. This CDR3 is CATSRDPQRGDTQYF. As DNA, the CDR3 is TGTGCCACCAGCAGAGATCCCCAGCGGGGAGATACGCAGTATTTT.

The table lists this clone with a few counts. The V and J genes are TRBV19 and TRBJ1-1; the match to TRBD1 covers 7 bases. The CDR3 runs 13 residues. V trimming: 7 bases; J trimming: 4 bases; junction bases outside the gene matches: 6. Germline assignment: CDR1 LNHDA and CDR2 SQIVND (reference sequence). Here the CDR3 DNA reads TGTGCCAGTATCCCGACAGGGATCACTGAAGCTTTCTTT. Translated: CASIPTGITEAFF.

The CDR3 DNA reads as TGTGCCAGCAGCGGTAGGACTAGCGGGAGCTACGAGCAGTACTTC. Its translation: CASSGRTSGSYEQYF. The chain carries TRBV5-6 and TRBJ2-5; 13 bases are a match to TRBD2. The DNA matches TRBJ2-7 better at its end, which makes the J call doubtful. CDR1 and CDR2 (germline): SGHDT, YYEEEE. The CDR3 consists of 15 residues.

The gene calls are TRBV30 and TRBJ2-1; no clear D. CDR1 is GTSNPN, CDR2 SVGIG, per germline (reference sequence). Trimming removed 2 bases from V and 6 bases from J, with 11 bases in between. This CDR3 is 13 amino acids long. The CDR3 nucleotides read TGTGCCTGGAGTAGAGAACAGACCAATGAGCAGTTCTTC. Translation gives CAWSREQTNEQFF.

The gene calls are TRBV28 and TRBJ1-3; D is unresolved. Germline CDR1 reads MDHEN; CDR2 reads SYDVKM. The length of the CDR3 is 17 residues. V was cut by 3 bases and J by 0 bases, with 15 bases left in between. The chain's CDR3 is CASSFFVADHSGNTIYF. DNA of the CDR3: TGTGCCAGCAGTTTTTTCGTTGCGGATCACTCTGGAAACACCATATATTTT.

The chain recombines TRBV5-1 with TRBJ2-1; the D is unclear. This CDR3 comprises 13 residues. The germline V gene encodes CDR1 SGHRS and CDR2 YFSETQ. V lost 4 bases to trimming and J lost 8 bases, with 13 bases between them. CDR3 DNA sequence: TGCGCCAGCAGCCCGACTCCCTGGGATGAGCAGTTCTTC. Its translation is CASSPTPWDEQFF.

The CDR3 bases are TGCAGCGTTCAGGTTGCCATTAAGGTCGAGCAGTACTTC. Translating it yields CSVQVAIKVEQYF. This rearrangement joins TRBV29-1 to TRBJ2-7; D remains unclear. The V end lost 5 bases, the J end lost 6 bases, and 17 bases lay between the germline ends. The CDR3 is made up of 13 amino acids. Germline lookup yields CDR1 SQVTM and CDR2 ANQGSEA.

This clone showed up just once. CDR3 region: CASSRTRGLGYEQYF. The CDR3 DNA follows: TGTGCCAGCAGCCGAACCCGGGGCCTCGGCTACGAGCAGTACTTC. V gene TRBV7-8 combines with J gene TRBJ2-7, with D perhaps being TRBD1 or TRBD2 (5 bases each). V lost 5 bases, J lost 3 bases, and 17 bases lay in between. This CDR3 has 15 amino acids. In germline, CDR1 is SGHVS, CDR2 FQNEAQ.

CDR3 DNA: TGTGCCAGCAGTCTCGGACGGGCAGGCAATCAGCCCCAGCATTTT. Its protein product is CASSLGRAGNQPQHF. This rearrangement joins TRBV6-6 to TRBJ1-5; no reliable D call. The germline V gene has CDR1 MNHNY and CDR2 SVGAGI (reference sequence). Trimming left V 5 bases short and J 2 bases short, with 13 bases between. The CDR3 spans 15 residues.

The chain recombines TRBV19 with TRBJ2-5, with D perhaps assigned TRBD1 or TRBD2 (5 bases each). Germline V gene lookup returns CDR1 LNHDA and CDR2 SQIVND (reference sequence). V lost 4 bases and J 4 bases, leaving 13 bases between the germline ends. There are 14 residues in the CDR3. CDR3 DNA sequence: TGTGCCAGTAGTAAACGAGGGGATGGAGAGACCCAGTACTTC. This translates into CASSKRGDGETQYF.

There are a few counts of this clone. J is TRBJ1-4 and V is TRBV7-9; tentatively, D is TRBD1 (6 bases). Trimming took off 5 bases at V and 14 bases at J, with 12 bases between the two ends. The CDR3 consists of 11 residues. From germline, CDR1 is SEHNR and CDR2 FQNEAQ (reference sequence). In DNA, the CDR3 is TGTGCCAGCAGCCTTGGACAGACTCTGTTTTTT. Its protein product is CASSLGQTLFF.

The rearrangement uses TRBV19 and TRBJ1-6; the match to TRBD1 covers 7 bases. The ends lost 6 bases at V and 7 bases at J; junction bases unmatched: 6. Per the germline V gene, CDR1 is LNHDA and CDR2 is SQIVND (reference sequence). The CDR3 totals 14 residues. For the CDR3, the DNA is TGTGCCAGTAGAGACAGGGAATTGAATTCACCCCTCCACTTT. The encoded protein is CASRDRELNSPLHF.

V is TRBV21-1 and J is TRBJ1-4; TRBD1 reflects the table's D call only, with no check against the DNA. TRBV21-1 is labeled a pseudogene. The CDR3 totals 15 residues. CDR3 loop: CASSKRTGGNEKLFF. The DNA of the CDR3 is TGTGCCAGCAGCAAAAGGACAGGGGGCAATGAAAAACTGTTTTTT.

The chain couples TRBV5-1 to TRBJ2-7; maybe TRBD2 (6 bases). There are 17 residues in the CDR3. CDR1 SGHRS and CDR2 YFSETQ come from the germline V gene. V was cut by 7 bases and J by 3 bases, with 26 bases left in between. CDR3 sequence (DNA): TGCGCCAGCTCCCCGGGTGTTAGCGGCGAACCTTTCTACGAGCAGTACTTC. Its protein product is CASSPGVSGEPFYEQYF.

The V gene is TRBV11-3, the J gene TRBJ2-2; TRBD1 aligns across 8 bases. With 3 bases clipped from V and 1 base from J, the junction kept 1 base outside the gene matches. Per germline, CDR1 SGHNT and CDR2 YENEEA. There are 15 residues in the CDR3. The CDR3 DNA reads TGTGCCAGCAGCTTGGGGACAGGGAACACCGGGGAGCTGTTTTTT. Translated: CASSLGTGNTGELFF.

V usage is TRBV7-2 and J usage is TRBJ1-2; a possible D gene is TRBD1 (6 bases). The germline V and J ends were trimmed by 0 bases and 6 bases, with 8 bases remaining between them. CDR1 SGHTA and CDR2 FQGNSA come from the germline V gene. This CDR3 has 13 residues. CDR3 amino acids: CASSLASGDGYTF. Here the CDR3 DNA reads TGTGCCAGCAGCTTAGCTTCAGGGGATGGCTACACCTTC.

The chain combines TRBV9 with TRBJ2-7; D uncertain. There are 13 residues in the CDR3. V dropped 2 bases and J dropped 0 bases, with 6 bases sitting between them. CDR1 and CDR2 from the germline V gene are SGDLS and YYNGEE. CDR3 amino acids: CASSVSHSYEQYF. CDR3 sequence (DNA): TGTGCCAGCAGCGTTAGTCACTCCTACGAGCAGTACTTC.

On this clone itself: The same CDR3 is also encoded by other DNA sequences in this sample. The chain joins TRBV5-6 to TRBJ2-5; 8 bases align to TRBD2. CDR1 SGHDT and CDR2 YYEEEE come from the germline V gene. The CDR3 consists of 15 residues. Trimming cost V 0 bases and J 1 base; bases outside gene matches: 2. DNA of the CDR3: TGTGCCAGCAGCTTGGGGCTAGCGGGCCAAGAGACCCAGTACTTC. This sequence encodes CASSLGLAGQETQYF.